This is a list of T cell receptor beta chains from one sample in a study of cytotoxic CD8 clonotypes in ibrutinib-treated CLL. Measured with immunoSEQ multiplex PCR; TCRdb has only the in-frame clones, and not every one. The sample lists 150,000 or so clones, approximately 81% occurring once. This material consisted of PBMCs, taken after 12 months of ibrutinib treatment. All receptors come from a human donor with chronic lymphocytic leukemia. The CDR3 runs from the conserved cysteine through the conserved F or W. A D gene is named only where the DNA matches it firmly. Clone size is stated in some rows and not others, as once, few, many or a class when expanded.

V gene: TRBV7-8
clone size: few
J gene: TRBJ1-2
D gene: -
CDR3 protein: CASTSRIQGRGYGYTF
CDR3 DNA: TGTGCCAGCACCTCCAGGATACAGGGAAGAGGCTATGGCTACACCTTC

V gene: TRBV10-3
clone size: -
J gene: TRBJ2-1
D gene: TRBD2
CDR3 protein: CAISDLPGLAGIYNEQFF
CDR3 DNA: TGTGCCATCAGTGATTTACCCGGGCTAGCGGGGATCTACAATGAGCAGTTCTTC

V gene: TRBV27
clone size: -
J gene: TRBJ2-3
D gene: TRBD2
CDR3 protein: CASSLGRATFRTDTQYF
CDR3 DNA: TGTGCCAGCAGTTTGGGGAGGGCGACGTTTCGCACAGATACGCAGTATTTT

V gene: TRBV10-3
clone size: -
J gene: TRBJ1-2
D gene: -
CDR3 protein: CAISDLQGTSNYGYTF
CDR3 DNA: TGTGCCATCAGTGATTTACAGGGTACTTCCAACTATGGCTACACCTTC

V gene: TRBV4-1
clone size: -
J gene: TRBJ2-1
D gene: -
CDR3 protein: CASSQLGRGSYNEQFF
CDR3 DNA: TGCGCCAGCAGCCAGCTCGGCCGGGGCTCCTACAATGAGCAGTTCTTC

V gene: TRBV5-1
clone size: -
J gene: TRBJ2-7
D gene: -
CDR3 protein: CASSLGIGVGSYEQYF
CDR3 DNA: TGCGCCAGCAGCTTGGGAATTGGTGTCGGCTCCTACGAGCAGTACTTC

V gene: TRBV6-1
clone size: few
J gene: TRBJ1-5
D gene: -
CDR3 protein: CASTQTGGGQQPQHF
CDR3 DNA: TGTGCCAGCACCCAGACAGGTGGGGGGCAACAGCCCCAGCATTTT

V gene: TRBV11-2
clone size: -
J gene: TRBJ2-3
D gene: -
CDR3 protein: CASSLVGSADTQYF
CDR3 DNA: TGTGCCAGCAGCTTAGTTGGGAGCGCAGATACGCAGTATTTT

V gene: TRBV5-4
clone size: -
J gene: TRBJ2-1
D gene: -
CDR3 protein: CATHRDQNSYNEQFF
CDR3 DNA: TGTGCCACCCACCGGGACCAAAACTCCTACAATGAGCAGTTCTTC

V gene: TRBV21-1
clone size: -
J gene: TRBJ2-3
D gene: -
CDR3 protein: CASSEIGDSTDTQYF
CDR3 DNA: TGTGCCAGCAGCGAAATTGGGGACAGCACAGATACGCAGTATTTT

V gene: TRBV18
clone size: -
J gene: TRBJ2-1
D gene: TRBD2
CDR3 protein: CASSPRPGLAGMFEQFF
CDR3 DNA: TGTGCCAGCTCACCGAGACCGGGACTAGCGGGAATGTTTGAGCAGTTCTTC

V gene: TRBV7-3
clone size: -
J gene: TRBJ2-1
D gene: -
CDR3 protein: CASSLIPPWGNSYNEQFF
CDR3 DNA: TGTGCCAGCAGCTTAATCCCACCTTGGGGGAACTCCTACAATGAGCAGTTCTTC

V gene: TRBV19
clone size: -
J gene: TRBJ2-7
D gene: TRBD1
CDR3 protein: CASRRQGAYEQYF
CDR3 DNA: TGTGCCAGTAGGCGACAGGGAGCCTACGAGCAGTACTTC

V gene: TRBV10-3
clone size: -
J gene: TRBJ1-5
D gene: -
CDR3 protein: CAISETEVNSNQPQHF
CDR3 DNA: TGTGCCATCAGTGAAACCGAGGTCAATAGCAATCAGCCCCAGCATTTT

V gene: TRBV2
clone size: -
J gene: TRBJ2-2
D gene: TRBD2
CDR3 protein: CASRQGLAANTGELFF
CDR3 DNA: TGTGCCAGCAGGCAGGGACTAGCGGCAAACACCGGGGAGCTGTTTTTT

V gene: TRBV19
clone size: -
J gene: TRBJ2-3
D gene: TRBD2
CDR3 protein: CASSPVLAGGSDTQYF
CDR3 DNA: TGTGCCAGTAGTCCCGTACTAGCGGGAGGTTCAGATACGCAGTATTTT

V gene: TRBV7-8
clone size: -
J gene: TRBJ2-3
D gene: -
CDR3 protein: CASSLAVDTQYF
CDR3 DNA: TGTGCCAGCAGCTTAGCGGTAGATACGCAGTATTTT

V gene: TRBV10-3
clone size: -
J gene: TRBJ2-7
D gene: TRBD2
CDR3 protein: CAISGEGGGIYEQYF
CDR3 DNA: TGTGCCATCAGTGGAGAAGGCGGGGGAATTTACGAGCAGTACTTC

V gene: TRBV7-2
clone size: once
J gene: TRBJ2-7
D gene: TRBD2
CDR3 protein: CASSQRTSYEQYF
CDR3 DNA: TGTGCCAGCAGCCAGCGGACTAGCTACGAGCAGTACTTC

V gene: TRBV9
clone size: -
J gene: TRBJ2-1
D gene: TRBD1
CDR3 protein: CASSIPQGNEQFF
CDR3 DNA: TGTGCCAGCAGTATACCACAGGGGAATGAGCAGTTCTTC

V gene: TRBV29-1
clone size: -
J gene: TRBJ1-2
D gene: TRBD1
CDR3 protein: CSVGARPQGAYYGYTF
CDR3 DNA: TGCAGCGTTGGAGCTAGGCCACAGGGGGCTTACTATGGCTACACCTTC

V gene: TRBV30
clone size: -
J gene: TRBJ1-1
D gene: -
CDR3 protein: CAWRMSVGEAFF
CDR3 DNA: TGTGCCTGGAGAATGAGCGTGGGTGAAGCTTTCTTT

V gene: TRBV28
clone size: -
J gene: TRBJ2-7
D gene: -
CDR3 protein: CASSLLLYQPYEQYF
CDR3 DNA: TGTGCCAGCAGTTTATTGTTATACCAGCCCTACGAGCAGTACTTC

V gene: TRBV14
clone size: -
J gene: TRBJ2-1
D gene: -
CDR3 protein: CASSQRIRNEQFF
CDR3 DNA: TGTGCCAGCAGCCAAAGAATCCGCAATGAGCAGTTCTTC

V gene: TRBV7-2
clone size: -
J gene: TRBJ2-3
D gene: TRBD2
CDR3 protein: CASSLLAGVGDTQYF
CDR3 DNA: TGTGCCAGCAGTCTACTAGCGGGAGTGGGGGATACGCAGTATTTT

V gene: TRBV11-3
clone size: -
J gene: TRBJ2-5
D gene: TRBD2
CDR3 protein: CASSPGTSGKGSEETQYF
CDR3 DNA: TGTGCCAGCAGCCCCGGGACTAGCGGGAAGGGGAGCGAAGAGACCCAGTACTTC

V gene: TRBV6-5
clone size: -
J gene: TRBJ1-2
D gene: TRBD1
CDR3 protein: CASSYPDRGNYGYTF
CDR3 DNA: TGTGCCAGCAGTTACCCTGACAGGGGTAACTATGGCTACACCTTC

V gene: TRBV30
clone size: -
J gene: TRBJ2-7
D gene: -
CDR3 protein: CAWTIPGQGTRTYEQYF
CDR3 DNA: TGTGCCTGGACAATACCGGGACAAGGGACCAGAACCTACGAGCAGTACTTC

V gene: TRBV7-3
clone size: -
J gene: TRBJ2-1
D gene: TRBD2
CDR3 protein: CASSLIAGGYNEQFF
CDR3 DNA: TGTGCCAGCAGCTTAATAGCGGGAGGTTACAATGAGCAGTTCTTC

V gene: TRBV7-6
clone size: -
J gene: TRBJ1-1
D gene: TRBD1
CDR3 protein: CASSLGTGGRGPEAFF
CDR3 DNA: TGTGCCAGCAGCTTAGGAACAGGGGGGAGAGGGCCTGAAGCTTTCTTT

V gene: TRBV11-3
clone size: -
J gene: TRBJ2-7
D gene: -
CDR3 protein: CAKRTAQGISYEQYF
CDR3 DNA: TGTGCAAAACGAACCGCCCAGGGGATCTCCTACGAGCAGTACTTC

V gene: TRBV7-9
clone size: few
J gene: TRBJ1-2
D gene: -
CDR3 protein: CASSQSGGTDGYTF
CDR3 DNA: TGTGCCAGCAGCCAAAGCGGGGGAACGGATGGCTACACCTTC